This is a list of T cell receptor beta chains from one sample in a study of blood T cell repertoires in COVID-19. Assay: immunoSEQ multiplex PCR; the TCRdb copy retains only in-frame clones and omits some. The profile covers under 300,000 clones, with approximately 90% appearing a single time and roughly 2% taken by the ten largest. The specimen was PBMCs or T cells enriched from blood (not recorded which). Source of these receptors: a woman between 40 and 55 years old with acute COVID-19. Both conserved end residues are part of each CDR3. D genes are given only for firm matches. Only some rows state a clone size, as once, few, many or a class for expanded clones.

V gene	J gene	CDR3 length	D gene	clone size	CDR3 DNA	CDR3 protein
TRBV7-3	TRBJ2-3	16	TRBD2	-	TGTGCCAGCAGCTCTTCCGCGGGAGGACCTTTGCATACGCAGTATTTT	CASSSSAGGPLHTQYF
TRBV19	TRBJ2-6	15	-	-	TGTGCCAGTAGTGAACACAGGGCGGGGGCCAACGTCCTGACTTTC	CASSEHRAGANVLTF
TRBV5-1	TRBJ1-3	16	-	-	TGCGCCAGCAGCTACGACCTGGCGGGCTCTGGAAACACCATATATTTT	CASSYDLAGSGNTIYF
TRBV5-1	TRBJ2-7	14	-	-	TGCGCCAGCAGCCAGACGACAGGCAAATACGAGCAGTACTTC	CASSQTTGKYEQYF
TRBV4-1	TRBJ1-5	15	-	-	TGCGCCAGCAGCCAAGATTCAAAGCTTAATCAGCCCCAGCATTTT	CASSQDSKLNQPQHF
TRBV2	TRBJ2-5	13	TRBD2	few	TGTGCCAGCCAGCGGGGGTTACAAGAGACCCAGTACTTC	CASQRGLQETQYF
TRBV28	TRBJ2-7	14	TRBD1	-	TGTGCCAGCAGTTTAGGGACAGCAGCCTACGAGCAGTACTTC	CASSLGTAAYEQYF
TRBV9	TRBJ2-1	16	-	once	TGTGCCAGCAGCGTTCACAGCAGGGGCTCCTACAATGAGCAGTTCTTC	CASSVHSRGSYNEQFF
TRBV5-5	TRBJ1-2	16	TRBD1	-	TGTGCCAGCAGCTCCCTAAGCCGACAGGGGGCGGGGGGCTACACCTTC	CASSSLSRQGAGGYTF
TRBV4-1	TRBJ2-1	14	TRBD2	-	TGCGCCAGCAGCCGCGTGGGAGGGCCCAATGAGCAGTTCTTC	CASSRVGGPNEQFF
TRBV3-1/TRBV3-2	TRBJ1-4	15	TRBD1	once	TGTGCCAGCAGCCCAGACAGGGGGACTAATGAAAAACTGTTTTTT	CASSPDRGTNEKLFF
TRBV28	TRBJ1-5	14	-	-	TGTGCCAGCAGTTTCCCCATTCGGAATCAGCCCCAGCATTTT	CASSFPIRNQPQHF
TRBV5-4	TRBJ2-3	15	TRBD2	-	TGTGCCAGCAGCTCCGGACTAGCGGGAACAGATACGCAGTATTTT	CASSSGLAGTDTQYF
TRBV7-6	TRBJ2-3	16	TRBD2	-	TGTGCCAGCAGCTCCAGGACTAGCGGGAGAACAGATACGCAGTATTTT	CASSSRTSGRTDTQYF
TRBV28	TRBJ1-4	15	TRBD1	-	TGTGCCAGCAGTTTCTATACAGGGGTTAGTGAAAAACTGTTTTTT	CASSFYTGVSEKLFF
TRBV4-2	TRBJ2-5	17	TRBD1	-	TGTGCCAGCAGCCAAGTTTGGACAGGTCCCTCCCAAGAGACCCAGTACTTC	CASSQVWTGPSQETQYF
TRBV4-3	TRBJ1-4	15	TRBD1	few	TGCGCCAGCAGTCAAGAAGGACAGGGGAATGAAAAACTGTTTTTT	CASSQEGQGNEKLFF
TRBV6-5	TRBJ1-6	12	-	-	TGTGCCAGCACCCTAGATCTTCCACCCCTCCACTTT	CASTLDLPPLHF
TRBV6-5	TRBJ1-5	15	TRBD1	-	TGTGCCAGCAGCCACTCCGGACAGGGTAGTCAGCCCCAGCATTTT	CASSHSGQGSQPQHF
TRBV9	TRBJ1-1	13	-	-	TGTGCCAGCAGCGCGCCCCACACCACTGAAGCTTTCTTT	CASSAPHTTEAFF
TRBV6-2/TRBV6-3	TRBJ2-5	17	-	-	TGTGCCAGCAGTTATATTCGACAGAACGGAGAAAGGGAGACCCAGTACTTC	CASSYIRQNGERETQYF
TRBV5-1	TRBJ1-1	16	-	-	TGCGCCAGCAGCTTGAAGTGGGGCAGGGAAAGAACTGAAGCTTTCTTT	CASSLKWGRERTEAFF
TRBV10-2	TRBJ2-4	15	-	-	TGCGCCAGCAGCGAGTTGAGGGAGGCCAAAAACATTCAGTACTTC	CASSELREAKNIQYF
TRBV7-9	TRBJ2-5	13	-	once	TGTGCCAGCAGCTCAATCTCAGGAGGGACCCAGTACTTC	CASSSISGGTQYF
TRBV27	TRBJ2-5	15	-	-	TGTGCCAGCAGTTTATATGTAACAGTTAAAGAGACCCAGTACTTC	CASSLYVTVKETQYF
TRBV5-1	TRBJ2-1	15	-	-	TGCGCCAGCAGCTTGGTTAGCGGCTACTACAATGAGCAGTTCTTC	CASSLVSGYYNEQFF
TRBV5-1	TRBJ2-2	17	TRBD1	-	TGCGCCAGCACCTTGGGGGGACAGGGGGCGAACACCGGGGAGCTGTTTTTT	CASTLGGQGANTGELFF
TRBV11-2	TRBJ2-7	11	-	few	TGTGCCAGCAGCTTTTCACTCGAGCAGTACTTC	CASSFSLEQYF
TRBV5-6	TRBJ2-7	14	TRBD2	-	TGTGCCAGCAGCTCCCTAGCGGGTTCCTACGAGCAGTACTTC	CASSSLAGSYEQYF
TRBV29-1	TRBJ2-5	12	TRBD2	-	TGCAGCGTTGAGCGGGAGAGAGAGACCCAGTACTTC	CSVERERETQYF
TRBV5-1	TRBJ1-2	15	-	once	TGCGCCAGCAGCCCCACTACACAGGGAAACTATGGCTACACCTTC	CASSPTTQGNYGYTF
TRBV27	TRBJ1-1	16	-	-	TGTGCCAGCAGCCAAGCAGGATTTAAATTGAACACTGAAGCTTTCTTT	CASSQAGFKLNTEAFF
TRBV7-8	TRBJ1-4	15	TRBD1	-	TGTGCCAGCAGCTTAGACGGGACAGGAAATGAAAAACTGTTTTTT	CASSLDGTGNEKLFF
TRBV27	TRBJ2-5	13	TRBD1	-	TGTGCCAGCAGTAGGGACAGTCAAGAGACCCAGTACTTC	CASSRDSQETQYF
TRBV28	TRBJ2-7	13	TRBD2	-	TGTGCCAGCAGTTCCGGACTAGTCTCCGAGCAGTACTTC	CASSSGLVSEQYF
TRBV6-5	TRBJ2-2	15	-	-	TGTGCCAGCAGTTACTCGACTGGTTCCACCGGGGAGCTGTTTTTT	CASSYSTGSTGELFF
TRBV7-3	TRBJ2-7	11	-	-	TGTGCCACCCCAGGGGCTTACGAGCAGTACTTC	CATPGAYEQYF
TRBV28	TRBJ1-4	14	TRBD1	-	TGTGCCAGCAGTGGACAGGCAACTAATGAAAAACTGTTTTTT	CASSGQATNEKLFF
TRBV9	TRBJ1-6	15	TRBD1	few	TGTGCCAGCAGCGTCCGGGACAGGGGAAATTCACCCCTCCACTTT	CASSVRDRGNSPLHF
TRBV14	TRBJ2-2	18	-	-	TGTGCCAGCAGCCAAGTTGGGTTCCCGGGTCTAAGGTCCGGGGAGCTGTTTTTT	CASSQVGFPGLRSGELFF
TRBV7-8	TRBJ1-4	14	TRBD1	-	TGTGCCAGCAGCTCCAGGGGGAACCCTCAAAAACTGTTTTTT	CASSSRGNPQKLFF
TRBV2	TRBJ1-5	14	TRBD1	-	TGTGCCAGCGGGAGGACAGGGGCCCCAGAGCCCCAGCATTTT	CASGRTGAPEPQHF
TRBV2	TRBJ1-1	15	-	-	TGTGCCAGCAGTGAAAGGGAGGTGAAGAACACTGAAGCTTTCTTT	CASSEREVKNTEAFF
TRBV7-2	TRBJ2-3	15	-	-	TGTGCCAGCACCCCGTGGGGGGGGCGGACAGATACGCAGTATTTT	CASTPWGGRTDTQYF
TRBV14	TRBJ1-1	13	TRBD1	-	TGTGCCAGCAGCCAGGGACAGTTCACTGAAGCTTTCTTT	CASSQGQFTEAFF
TRBV29-1	TRBJ1-2	12	-	few	TGCAGCGTTGAAACAGAAATATATGGCTACACCTTC	CSVETEIYGYTF
TRBV6-1	TRBJ2-3	17	TRBD2	few	TGTGCCAGCAGTGAAGTCCGACTAGCGAGGGGGGCAGATACGCAGTATTTT	CASSEVRLARGADTQYF